This TCR beta chain derives from a study of response to subunit inactivated influenza vaccine. In TCRdb, the RT-PCR reads were re-called with MiXCR into one record per CDR3 protein. The repertoire consists of 550,000 to 650,000 distinct CDR3 sequences, with approximately 12% occurring once and the leading ten covering roughly 10%. This CDR3 comprises 14 residues. Germline lookup yields CDR1 SQVTM and CDR2 ANQGSEA. Trimming stripped 8 bases from V and 0 bases from J, with 15 bases between. This clonotype was seen ten or more times. What it binds is unknown. Study conclusions and caveats: Only a handful of new T cells, the authors suggested, are recruited with each seasonal influenza vaccination.

The rearrangement joins TRBV29-1 to TRBJ2-3; D possibly uses TRBD1 or TRBD2 (6 bases each). The input for sequencing was PBMCs from blood, taken on the day of vaccination. The clonotype originates from a man aged 50-60 years who received an inactivated influenza vaccine. The CDR3 spells CSLRGGRSTDTQYF. The CDR3 DNA follows: TGCAGCCTACGTGGGGGGCGAAGCACAGATACGCAGTATTTT.